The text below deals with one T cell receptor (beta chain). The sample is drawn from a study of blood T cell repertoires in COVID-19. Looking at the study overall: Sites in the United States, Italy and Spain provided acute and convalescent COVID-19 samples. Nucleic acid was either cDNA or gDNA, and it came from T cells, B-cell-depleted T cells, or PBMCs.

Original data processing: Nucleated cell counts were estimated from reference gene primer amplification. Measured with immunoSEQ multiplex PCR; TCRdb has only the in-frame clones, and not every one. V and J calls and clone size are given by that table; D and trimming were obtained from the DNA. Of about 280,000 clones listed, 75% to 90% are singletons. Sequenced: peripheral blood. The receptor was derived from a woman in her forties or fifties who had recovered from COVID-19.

The CDR3 here is CASSSRGQRAEAFF. DNA for the CDR3: TGTGCCAGCAGTTCCCGGGGACAGAGGGCTGAAGCTTTCTTT. The chain has TRBV6-2 or TRBV6-3 and TRBJ1-1; 7 bases are shared with TRBD1. CDR3 length equals 14 residues. J lost 6 bases, V lost 4 bases, and 8 bases had no gene match. Germline CDR1 is MNHEY and CDR2 is SVGEGT.